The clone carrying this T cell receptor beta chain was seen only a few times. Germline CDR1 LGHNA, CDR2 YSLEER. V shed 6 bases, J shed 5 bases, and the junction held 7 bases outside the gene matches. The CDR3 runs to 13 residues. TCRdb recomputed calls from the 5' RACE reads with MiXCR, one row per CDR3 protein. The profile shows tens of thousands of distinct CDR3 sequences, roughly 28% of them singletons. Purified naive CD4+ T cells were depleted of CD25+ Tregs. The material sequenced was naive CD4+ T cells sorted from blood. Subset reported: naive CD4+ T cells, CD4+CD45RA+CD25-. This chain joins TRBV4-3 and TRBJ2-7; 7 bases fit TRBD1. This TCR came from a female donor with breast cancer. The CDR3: CASSATGVHEQYF. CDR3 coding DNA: TGCGCCAGCAGTGCTACAGGGGTCCACGAGCAGTACTTC.